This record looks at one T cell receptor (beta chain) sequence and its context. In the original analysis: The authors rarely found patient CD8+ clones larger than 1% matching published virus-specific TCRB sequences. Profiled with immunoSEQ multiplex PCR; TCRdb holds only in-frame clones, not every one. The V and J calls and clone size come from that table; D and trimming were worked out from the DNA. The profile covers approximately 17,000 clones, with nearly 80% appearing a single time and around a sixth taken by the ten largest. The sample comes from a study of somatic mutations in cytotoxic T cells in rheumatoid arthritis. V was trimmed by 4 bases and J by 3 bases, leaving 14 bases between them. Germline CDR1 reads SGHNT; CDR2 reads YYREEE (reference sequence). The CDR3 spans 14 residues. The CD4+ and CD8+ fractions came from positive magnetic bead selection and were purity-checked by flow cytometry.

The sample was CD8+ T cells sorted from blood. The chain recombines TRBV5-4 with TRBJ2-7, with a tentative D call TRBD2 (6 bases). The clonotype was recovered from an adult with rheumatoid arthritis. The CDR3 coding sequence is TGTGCCAGCAGCCCCTGGACCGGGGGCTACGAGCAGTACTTC. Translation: CASSPWTGGYEQYF.